Listed below are T cell receptor beta chains from one sample, sequenced in a study of blood T cell repertoires in COVID-19. The method was immunoSEQ multiplex PCR; TCRdb's version includes in-frame clones alone and lacks a portion of them. This sample yields about 300,000 clones, of which roughly 89% are seen a single time; approximately 4.6% belongs to the top ten. Sample: peripheral blood. The source is a man aged 35 to 55 with acute or convalescent COVID-19. CDR3s include the opening cysteine and the closing phenylalanine or tryptophan. A D gene is named only where the DNA matches it firmly. Size tells how often a clone was seen (once, few, many) or the class of an expanded clone, and some rows leave it out.

v_gene	j_gene	abundance	d_gene	CDR3aa	CDR3nt
TRBV12-5	TRBJ1-2	-	TRBD1	CASGLVGGAGYGYTF	TGTGCTAGTGGTTTGGTAGGGGGCGCTGGCTATGGCTACACCTTC
TRBV29-1	TRBJ1-2	-	-	CSVGPDSYYGYTF	TGCAGCGTGGGTCCGGACTCCTACTATGGCTACACCTTC
TRBV28	TRBJ2-7	-	-	CASSLWSIFSYEQYF	TGTGCCAGCAGTTTATGGTCCATTTTTTCCTACGAGCAGTACTTC
TRBV7-2	TRBJ1-2	-	-	CASSLEWQAIYGYTF	TGTGCCAGCAGCTTAGAGTGGCAGGCGATCTATGGCTACACCTTC
TRBV5-6	TRBJ1-2	-	-	CASSPGGQGIYGYTF	TGTGCCAGCAGCCCCGGGGGGCAGGGTATCTATGGCTACACCTTC
TRBV5-4	TRBJ1-2	-	TRBD1	CASSGPGQTINYGYTF	TGTGCCAGCAGCGGACCGGGACAGACTATCAACTATGGCTACACCTTC
TRBV5-1	TRBJ2-2	-	-	CASSQKQSYTGELFF	TGCGCCAGCAGCCAAAAACAGAGTTACACCGGGGAGCTGTTTTTT
TRBV6-4	TRBJ1-1	-	-	CATPGGWDTEAFF	TGTGCCACACCCGGGGGTTGGGACACTGAAGCTTTCTTT
TRBV5-8	TRBJ2-2	-	-	CASSYTGLNTGELFF	TGTGCCAGCAGCTATACAGGGCTAAACACCGGGGAGCTGTTTTTT
TRBV6-5	TRBJ2-7	-	-	CASSGGYYEQYF	TGTGCCAGCAGCGGGGGTTACTACGAGCAGTACTTC
TRBV28	TRBJ1-4	-	-	CASSRPGSGDEKLFF	TGTGCCAGCAGTCGACCGGGATCGGGGGATGAAAAACTGTTTTTT
TRBV6-5	TRBJ1-1	-	-	CASRTSGGNTEAFF	TGTGCCAGCAGGACCAGCGGGGGGAACACTGAAGCTTTCTTT
TRBV3-1/TRBV3-2	TRBJ2-1	-	TRBD1	CASSQDLGQIYNEQFF	TGTGCCAGCAGCCAAGATTTGGGACAGATATACAATGAGCAGTTCTTC
TRBV5-1	TRBJ2-3	once	-	CASSLVPRFEKADTQYF	TGCGCCAGCAGCTTGGTCCCCAGGTTCGAGAAGGCAGATACGCAGTATTTT
TRBV5-4	TRBJ2-1	-	-	CASSLPVLNEQFF	TGTGCCAGCAGCTTGCCGGTTCTCAATGAGCAGTTCTTC
TRBV10-3	TRBJ2-7	once	TRBD2	CAISERGGFDEQYF	TGTGCCATCAGTGAGCGGGGGGGCTTTGACGAGCAGTACTTC
TRBV7-2	TRBJ2-7	-	TRBD2	CASSLSLGLAPIYEQYF	TGTGCCAGCAGCTTAAGCTTAGGACTAGCCCCAATCTACGAGCAGTACTTC
TRBV6-5	TRBJ2-7	once	TRBD1	CASSPQGQGLYEQYF	TGTGCCAGCAGTCCCCAGGGACAGGGACTCTACGAGCAGTACTTC
TRBV7-8	TRBJ1-1	once	-	CASSRQGKTEAFF	TGTGCCAGCAGTCGGCAGGGGAAGACTGAAGCTTTCTTT
TRBV5-5	TRBJ2-7	-	-	CASSFQAYYEQYF	TGTGCCAGCAGCTTTCAGGCGTACTACGAGCAGTACTTC
TRBV27	TRBJ2-7	-	-	CASSRPPNEQYF	TGTGCCAGCAGTCGCCCCCCTAACGAGCAGTACTTC
TRBV13	TRBJ2-1	-	TRBD2	CASSSSGANEQFF	TGTGCCAGCAGCTCTAGCGGGGCAAATGAGCAGTTCTTC
TRBV12-5	TRBJ1-1	-	-	CARGGGMNTEAFF	TGTGCTCGTGGGGGGGGGATGAACACTGAAGCTTTCTTT
TRBV15	TRBJ1-4	-	-	CATSRDGEYNEKLFF	TGTGCCACCAGCAGAGATGGGGAGTATAATGAAAAACTGTTTTTT
TRBV29-1	TRBJ1-1	-	-	CSGTLVGGTEAFF	TGCAGCGGGACCTTAGTAGGGGGAACTGAAGCTTTCTTT
TRBV5-1	TRBJ1-1	-	-	CASSLLREKGTEAFF	TGCGCCAGCAGCCTTCTTCGGGAGAAGGGCACTGAAGCTTTCTTT
TRBV12-5	TRBJ1-1	-	-	CASGPTLNTEAFF	TGTGCTAGTGGCCCAACTCTGAACACTGAAGCTTTCTTT
TRBV5-1	TRBJ2-5	once	-	CASSLVGGHGETQYF	TGCGCCAGCAGCTTGGTCGGAGGGCACGGGGAGACCCAGTACTTC
TRBV2	TRBJ1-2	-	TRBD1	CASSRDRVNVGYTF	TGTGCCAGCAGTAGGGACAGGGTTAACGTTGGCTACACCTTC
TRBV5-1	TRBJ2-7	once	-	CASSRGTGGRPYEQYF	TGCGCCAGCAGCCGGGGGACGGGGGGCCGCCCCTACGAGCAGTACTTC
TRBV2	TRBJ1-4	-	-	CASSEMEDEKLFF	TGTGCCAGCAGTGAAATGGAGGACGAAAAACTGTTTTTT
TRBV24-1	TRBJ2-7	-	-	CATSGTGTYEQYF	TGTGCCACCAGTGGAACAGGAACCTACGAGCAGTACTTC
TRBV30	TRBJ2-7	-	-	CALRTVQHEQYF	TGTGCCTTGAGGACAGTGCAGCACGAGCAGTACTTC
TRBV2	TRBJ1-2	-	TRBD1	CASNRDRGEGYTF	TGTGCCAGCAACCGGGACAGGGGCGAAGGCTACACCTTC
TRBV9	TRBJ1-2	-	-	CASSSQVFSGYTF	TGTGCCAGCAGCTCCCAGGTATTTAGTGGCTACACCTTC
TRBV7-9	TRBJ2-7	-	-	CASSRRDNTYEQYF	TGTGCCAGCAGCCGACGGGACAATACCTACGAGCAGTACTTC
TRBV6-5	TRBJ1-2	-	TRBD1	CASGGQGAKGRGYTF	TGTGCCAGCGGCGGACAGGGGGCGAAGGGTAGGGGCTACACCTTC
TRBV2	TRBJ2-7	once	-	CASSEMAAYYEQYF	TGTGCCAGCAGTGAAATGGCGGCTTACTACGAGCAGTACTTC
TRBV11-3	TRBJ2-5	-	TRBD1	CASSRRTGLQETQYF	TGTGCCAGCAGCCGGAGGACAGGGCTCCAAGAGACCCAGTACTTC
TRBV5-1	TRBJ2-1	-	TRBD2	CASSLTSGNEQFF	TGCGCCAGCAGCTTGACTAGCGGCAATGAGCAGTTCTTC
TRBV4-2	TRBJ1-2	-	TRBD1	CASSQVGQGKSMGYTF	TGTGCCAGCAGCCAAGTTGGACAGGGGAAGAGTATGGGCTACACCTTC
TRBV5-6	TRBJ2-2	-	TRBD1	CASSLLGQGTGELFF	TGTGCCAGCAGCTTGTTGGGACAGGGAACCGGGGAGCTGTTTTTT
TRBV6-5	TRBJ2-7	-	-	CASRAGQLDVYEQYF	TGTGCCAGCAGAGCCGGACAACTCGATGTCTACGAGCAGTACTTC
TRBV5-1	TRBJ1-2	-	-	CASSLGDRKSGYTF	TGCGCCAGCAGCTTAGGCGACAGGAAGAGTGGCTACACCTTC
TRBV11-2	TRBJ1-4	-	TRBD1	CASSSFSGDRGREKLFF	TGTGCCAGCAGCTCCTTTTCGGGGGACAGGGGGCGGGAAAAACTGTTTTTT